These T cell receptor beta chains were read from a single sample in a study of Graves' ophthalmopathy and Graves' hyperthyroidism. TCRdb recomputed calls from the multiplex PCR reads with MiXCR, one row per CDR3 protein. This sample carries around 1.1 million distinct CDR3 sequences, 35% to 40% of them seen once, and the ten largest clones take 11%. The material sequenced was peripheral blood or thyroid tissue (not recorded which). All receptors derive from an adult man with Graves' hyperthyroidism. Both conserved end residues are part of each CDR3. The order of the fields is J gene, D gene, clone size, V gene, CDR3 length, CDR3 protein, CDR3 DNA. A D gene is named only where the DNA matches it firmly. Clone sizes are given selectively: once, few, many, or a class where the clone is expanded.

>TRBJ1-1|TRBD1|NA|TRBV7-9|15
CASSYDSGGEGEAFF
TGTGCCAGCAGTTACGATTCAGGGGGCGAAGGTGAAGCTTTCTTT
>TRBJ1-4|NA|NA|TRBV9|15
CASSPGRVTNEKLFF
TGTGCCAGCAGCCCAGGGAGGGTAACTAATGAAAAACTGTTTTTT
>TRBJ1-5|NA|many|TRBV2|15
CASSEALHFNQPQHF
TGTGCCAGCAGTGAAGCGCTACATTTCAATCAGCCCCAGCATTTT
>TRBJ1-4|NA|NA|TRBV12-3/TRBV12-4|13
CASIRQPNEKLFF
TGTGCCAGCATCCGACAGCCTAATGAAAAACTGTTTTTT
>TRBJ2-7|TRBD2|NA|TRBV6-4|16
CASSDWGREAVSEQYF
TGTGCCAGCAGTGATTGGGGGCGGGAGGCCGTTAGCGAGCAGTACTTC
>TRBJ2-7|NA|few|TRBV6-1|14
CASRRPRGNYEQYF
TGTGCCAGCAGGCGCCCCAGGGGCAACTACGAGCAGTACTTC
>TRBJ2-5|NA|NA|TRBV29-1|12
CSVVTRGETQYF
TGCAGCGTTGTAACGCGCGGCGAGACCCAGTACTTC
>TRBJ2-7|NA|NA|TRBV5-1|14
CASSPVEIRSEQYF
TGCGCCAGCAGCCCTGTGGAGATAAGGTCCGAGCAGTACTTC
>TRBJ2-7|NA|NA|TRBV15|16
CATSRVDLRFSYEQYF
TGTGCCACCAGCAGAGTAGATCTACGGTTCTCCTACGAGCAGTACTTC
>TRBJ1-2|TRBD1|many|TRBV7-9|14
CASSNPAGQHGYTF
TGTGCCAGCAGCAACCCCGCGGGACAGCATGGCTACACCTTC
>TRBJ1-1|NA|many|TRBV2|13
CASLPSGDTEAFF
TGTGCCAGCCTCCCCTCCGGGGACACTGAAGCTTTCTTT
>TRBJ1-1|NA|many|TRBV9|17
CASSGNVADSGGTEAFF
TGTGCCAGCAGCGGAAATGTGGCAGACAGCGGCGGGACTGAAGCTTTCTTT
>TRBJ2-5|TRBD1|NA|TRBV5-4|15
CASSLEDRVEETQYF
TGTGCCAGCAGCTTGGAAGACAGGGTCGAAGAGACCCAGTACTTC
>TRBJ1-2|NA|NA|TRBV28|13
CASTSQSRGGYTF
TGTGCCAGCACTTCACAGAGCAGGGGTGGCTACACCTTC
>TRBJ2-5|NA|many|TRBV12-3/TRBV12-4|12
CASRDRRETQYF
TGTGCCAGTCGCGACAGGAGAGAGACCCAGTACTTC
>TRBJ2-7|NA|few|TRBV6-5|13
CASSDYGFDEQYF
TGTGCCAGCAGTGACTACGGGTTCGACGAGCAGTACTTC
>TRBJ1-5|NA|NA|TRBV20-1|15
CSANREINSNQPQHF
TGCAGTGCTAACAGGGAAATTAATAGCAATCAGCCCCAGCATTTT
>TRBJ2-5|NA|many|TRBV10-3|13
CAAGSSAQETQYF
TGTGCCGCGGGGTCTAGCGCCCAAGAGACCCAGTACTTC
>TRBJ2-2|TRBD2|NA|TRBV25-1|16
CASSPTSGGVRGELFF
TGTGCCAGCAGCCCGACTAGCGGGGGGGTTCGCGGGGAGCTGTTTTTT
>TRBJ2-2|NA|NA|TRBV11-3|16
CASSLDGQVNTGELFF
TGTGCCAGCAGCTTAGATGGGCAGGTCAACACGGGGGAGCTGTTTTTT
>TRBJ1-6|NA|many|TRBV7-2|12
CASSPGRSPLHF
TGTGCCAGCAGCCCAGGGCGTTCGCCCCTCCACTTT
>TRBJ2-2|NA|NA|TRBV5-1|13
CATRDLTTGELFF
TGCGCCACCCGGGACCTAACCACCGGGGAGCTGTTTTTT
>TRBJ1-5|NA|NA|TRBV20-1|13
CSARLTGQETQHF
TGCAGTGCTAGATTGACAGGCCAAGAGACCCAGCATTTT
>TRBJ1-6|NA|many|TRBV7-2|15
CASSQGERTNSPLHF
TGTGCCAGCAGCCAAGGGGAGCGGACGAATTCACCCCTCCACTTT
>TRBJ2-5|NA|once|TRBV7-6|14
CASSLGPTPQTQYF
TGTGCCAGCAGCTTAGGCCCCACGCCCCAGACCCAGTACTTC
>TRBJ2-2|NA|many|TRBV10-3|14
CAIGTGYSDGELFF
TGTGCCATCGGAACAGGGTATAGTGACGGGGAGCTGTTTTTT
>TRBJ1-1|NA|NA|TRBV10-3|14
CAISESLGATEAFF
TGTGCCATCAGTGAGTCCTTGGGGGCGACTGAAGCTTTCTTT
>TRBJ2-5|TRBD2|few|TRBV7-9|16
CASSYQAGEYQETQYF
TGTGCCAGCAGCTACCAAGCGGGAGAGTACCAAGAGACCCAGTACTTC
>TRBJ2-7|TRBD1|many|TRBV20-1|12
CSAKQGAYEQYF
TGCAGTGCCAAACAGGGGGCCTACGAGCAGTACTTC
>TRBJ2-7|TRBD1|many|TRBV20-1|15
CSARHARDRAGEQYF
TGCAGTGCTAGACACGCCCGGGACAGGGCGGGCGAGCAGTACTTC
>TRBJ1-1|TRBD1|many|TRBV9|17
CASSVDPNRGGNTEAFF
TGTGCCAGCAGCGTAGACCCCAACAGGGGTGGGAACACTGAAGCTTTCTTT
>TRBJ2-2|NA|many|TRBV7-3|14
CASSSGPHTGELFF
TGTGCCAGCAGCTCCGGGCCACACACCGGGGAGCTGTTTTTT
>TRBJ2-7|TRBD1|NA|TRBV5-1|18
CASSQEGGRDRGSYEQYF
TGCGCCAGCAGCCAAGAGGGGGGCCGGGACAGGGGATCCTACGAGCAGTACTTC
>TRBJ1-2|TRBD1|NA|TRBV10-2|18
CASSYPKAGGQGGYGYTF
TGTGCCAGCAGTTACCCGAAGGCGGGCGGGCAGGGGGGCTATGGCTACACCTTC
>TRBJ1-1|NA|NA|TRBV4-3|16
CASSQVSGVINTEAFF
TGCGCCAGCAGCCAAGTCTCGGGGGTAATAAACACTGAAGCTTTCTTT
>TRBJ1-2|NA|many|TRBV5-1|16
CASSFFPGSRGYGYTF
TGCGCCAGCAGCTTTTTCCCTGGGTCCAGGGGATATGGCTACACCTTC
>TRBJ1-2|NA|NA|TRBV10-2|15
CASSSRQSANYGYTF
TGCGCCAGCAGTAGCAGACAGTCTGCTAACTATGGCTACACCTTC